The 30 T cell receptor beta chains in this list originate from one sample, sequenced in a study of blood T cell repertoires in COVID-19. Sequencing used immunoSEQ multiplex PCR; TCRdb keeps in-frame clones, though not all of them. The table shows 150,000 to 200,000 clones, with around 74% occurring only once. Material: peripheral blood. The receptors were sampled from a woman aged 80 or older with acute or convalescent COVID-19.

The V gene is TRBV28, the J gene TRBJ1-2, with 11 bases identical to TRBD1. From germline, CDR1 is MDHEN and CDR2 SYDVKM. The CDR3 has 15 residues. The V and J ends lost 3 bases and 5 bases, in that order; junction bases with no gene match: 5. CDR3 protein: CASSLGTGGSYGYTF. The CDR3 DNA reads as TGTGCCAGCAGTTTGGGGACAGGGGGTTCTTATGGCTACACCTTC.

The CDR3 DNA reads TGCGCCAGCAGCTTGGTCGCGGGAGGGTCCGACGGGGAGCTGTTTTTT. Its translation: CASSLVAGGSDGELFF. V usage is TRBV5-1 and J usage is TRBJ2-2; 9 bases line up with TRBD2. Trimming at V came to 0 bases and at J to 7 bases, leaving 7 bases not matched to a gene. Germline CDR1 and CDR2: SGHRS and YFSETQ. The CDR3 length is 16 residues. Based on the CDR3 plus reference TRBV5-1 and TRBJ2-2, the full variable domain is KAGVTQTPRYLIKTRGQQVTLSCSPISGHRSVSWYQQTPGQGLQFLFEYFSETQRNKGNFPGRFSGRQFSNSRSEMNVSTLELGDSALYLCASSLVAGGSDGELFFGEGSRLTVL.

The chain is built from TRBV7-9 and TRBJ2-3; 8 bases agree with TRBD2. The CDR3 consists of 17 residues. Trimming took 5 bases from V and 0 from J; bases not matched to a gene: 10. Looked up from germline, CDR1 is SEHNR and CDR2 is FQNEAQ (reference sequence). The CDR3, as DNA: TGTGCCAGCAGCCCGGAACTAGCGGAGGGAAGCACAGATACGCAGTATTTT. This encodes CASSPELAEGSTDTQYF.

V and J are TRBV10-3 and TRBJ1-6; D is undetermined. The ends were cut back, 0 bases at V and 10 bases at J, with 7 bases in the middle. The V gene's germline CDR1 is ENHRY and CDR2 SYGVKD. CDR3 length: 13 amino acids. The chain's CDR3 is CAISESVESPLHF. The CDR3 DNA sequence: TGTGCCATCAGTGAGTCCGTGGAGTCACCCCTCCACTTT.

This rearrangement joins TRBV3-1 (or the pseudogene TRBV3-2) to TRBJ2-3; 10 bases align to TRBD2. V trimming: 6 bases; J trimming: 2 bases; junction bases outside the gene matches: 5. Germline-derived CDR1 and CDR2 are LGHDT and YNNKEL (reference sequence). The CDR3 consists of 15 residues. The CDR3 sequence is CASRPTSGPTDTQYF. CDR3 coding DNA: TGTGCCAGCAGACCGACTAGCGGGCCCACAGATACGCAGTATTTT.

The chain links TRBV10-3 to TRBJ2-2; weak D call: TRBD1 (5 bases). The CDR3 consists of 15 residues. CDR1 is ENHRY, CDR2 SYGVKD, per germline. V was clipped by 8 bases and J by 1 base, with 14 bases between them. Written as DNA, the CDR3 is TGTGCCATCGGTTGGGCAGGGAAGAACACCGGGGAGCTGTTTTTT. This gives the protein CAIGWAGKNTGELFF.

This sequence joins TRBV6-6 and TRBJ2-1; TRBD1 aligns across 7 bases. Per germline, CDR1 MNHNY and CDR2 SVGAGI (reference sequence). The CDR3 consists of 15 residues. V gave up 5 bases and J gave up 4 bases; unmatched junction bases: 8. In nucleotides, the CDR3 is TGTGCCAGCAGTCCCGGGACAGCCGGTTACAATGAGCAGTTCTTC. Protein product: CASSPGTAGYNEQFF.

This rearrangement joins TRBV4-2 to TRBJ1-2; D not resolved. This CDR3 is built from 15 residues. V was pared by 0 bases and J by 4 bases, with 12 bases between. Germline loops: CDR1 LGHNA, CDR2 YNFKEQ. CDR3 residues: CASSQDGAAFYGYTF. CDR3 DNA sequence: TGTGCCAGCAGCCAAGACGGAGCGGCGTTCTATGGCTACACCTTC.

This clone showed up many times. V and J are TRBV6-5 and TRBJ2-4, with TRBD1 matching 8 bases. CDR3 size: 16 residues. CDR1 is MNHEY and CDR2 is SVGAGI in the germline V gene. With V trimmed by 4 bases and J by 0 bases, 5 bases remained unmatched. In DNA, the CDR3 is TGTGCCAGCAGTTGGTCCCAGGGGGCAGCCAAAAACATTCAGTACTTC. Protein sequence: CASSWSQGAAKNIQYF.

CDR3 DNA sequence: TGCGCCAGCAGCTTGGGACAGGGGGCGATTACTGAAGCTTTCTTT. This gives the protein CASSLGQGAITEAFF. J is TRBJ1-1 and V is TRBV5-1, with 10 positions matching TRBD1. The CDR3 is made up of 15 amino acids. Germline CDR1 reads SGHRS; CDR2 reads YFSETQ. The V gene end was trimmed by 0 bases and the J gene end by 5 bases; junction bases not matched to a gene: 4.

This clone was seen only once. The chain links TRBV29-1 to TRBJ1-1, with TRBD1 matching 7 bases. This CDR3 comprises 13 residues. The germline V gene has CDR1 SQVTM and CDR2 ANQGSEA. Germline trimming cut 8 bases from V and 6 bases from J; bases unmatched to any gene: 12. The CDR3 region has the DNA TGCAGCATTTCACAGGGGTTATATTCTGAAGCTTTCTTT. Translating it yields CSISQGLYSEAFF.

The chain uses TRBV18 and TRBJ2-1; weak D call: TRBD2 (5 bases). The V and J ends lost 4 bases and 6 bases respectively, with 19 bases between them. There are 16 residues in the CDR3. CDR1 is KGHSH and CDR2 is LQKENI in the germline V gene. The CDR3 DNA sequence: TGTGCCAGCTCACGGAGTAATACAGATGGAGGCAATGAGCAGTTCTTC. It is translated as CASSRSNTDGGNEQFF.

The CDR3 spells CASSQTLRQGGTGNTIYF. The CDR3 DNA sequence: TGTGCCAGCAGCCAAACCTTACGACAGGGAGGTACTGGAAACACCATATATTTT. The V and J genes are TRBV4-2 and TRBJ1-3; 7 nucleotides agree with TRBD1. Germline trimming cut 2 bases from V and 2 bases from J; bases unmatched to any gene: 12. CDR1 is LGHNA and CDR2 is YNFKEQ in the germline V gene. CDR3 length equals 18 residues.

This clone has only one observation. The J gene is TRBJ2-1, the V gene TRBV24-1; 12 bases match TRBD1. From germline, CDR1 is KGHDR and CDR2 SFDVKD. The CDR3 runs 13 residues. With V trimmed by 9 bases and J by 8 bases, 4 bases remained unmatched. In DNA form, the CDR3 reads TGTGCCACCGGGACAGGGGGCAGGGATGAGCAGTTCTTC. Its protein product is CATGTGGRDEQFF.

The chain recombines TRBV3-1 (or the pseudogene TRBV3-2) with TRBJ2-3; a weak D match, TRBD2 (6 bases). CDR3 size: 16 residues. CDR1 LGHDT and CDR2 YNNKEL come from the germline V gene (reference sequence). The germline V and J ends were trimmed by 0 bases and 2 bases, with 12 bases remaining between them. This chain's CDR3 is CASSQDLGLVTDTQYF. The CDR3 DNA reads as TGTGCCAGCAGCCAAGATCTGGGACTGGTCACAGATACGCAGTATTTT.

The chain uses TRBV2 and TRBJ2-1, with 12 bases identical to TRBD1. The ends lost 5 bases at V and 9 bases at J; junction bases unmatched: 8. Germline V gene lookup returns CDR1 SNHLY and CDR2 FYNNEI. This CDR3 comprises 15 residues. The CDR3 nucleotides are TGTGCCAGCAGTCAGGGACAGGGGGCTGTGGTTGAGCAGTTCTTC. Encoded protein: CASSQGQGAVVEQFF.

The chain carries TRBV6-5 and TRBJ2-7; perhaps TRBD1 as D (6 bases). CDR1 MNHEY and CDR2 SVGAGI come from the germline V gene. CDR3 length: 15 amino acids. V shed 6 bases and J shed 5 bases, with 20 bases lying between them. Here the CDR3 DNA reads TGTGCCAGCAGGATGGTATGGCAGGGGCTTAACGAGCAGTACTTC. It codes for CASRMVWQGLNEQYF.

This chain joins TRBV5-4 and TRBJ2-4, with a possible D match to TRBD1 (5 bases). In germline, CDR1 is SGHNT, CDR2 YYREEE (reference sequence). V dropped 3 bases and J dropped 8 bases, with 15 bases sitting between them. The CDR3 extends over 14 amino acids. The CDR3 spells CASSSQGFRDIQYF. In DNA, the CDR3 is TGTGCCAGCAGCTCTCAGGGTTTTCGGGACATTCAGTACTTC.

This chain joins TRBV7-9 and TRBJ1-3; no clear D gene. V lost 6 bases and J lost 2, with 14 bases in between. The V gene's germline CDR1 is SEHNR and CDR2 FQNEAQ (reference sequence). There are 15 residues in the CDR3. The CDR3 DNA follows: TGTGCCAGCAGTCCAACGAGAACCGCTGGAAACACCATATATTTT. Protein product: CASSPTRTAGNTIYF. Using reference TRBV7-9 and TRBJ1-3 for the parts outside the CDR3, the full variable domain is DTGVSQNPRHKITKRGQNVTFRCDPISEHNRLYWYRQTLGQGPEFLTYFQNEAQLEKSRLLSDRFSAERPKGSFSTLEIQRTEQGDSAMYLCASSPTRTAGNTIYFGEGSWLTVV.

This clone has just a few counts. The chain recombines TRBV6-5 with TRBJ2-5; TRBD2 is a possible D gene (6 bases). CDR3 length: 16 residues. The V gene lost 3 bases and the J gene lost 4 bases, with 18 bases spanning the gap. Germline CDR1 is MNHEY and CDR2 is SVGAGI. In DNA form, the CDR3 reads TGTGCCAGCAGTTATACGAGCGGGCCCCCGGGAGAGACCCAGTACTTC. This sequence encodes CASSYTSGPPGETQYF.

The chain employs TRBV28 and TRBJ2-7; 9 bases agree with TRBD2. This CDR3 is 14 amino acids long. The germline CDR1 and CDR2 sequences are MDHEN and SYDVKM. V lost 7 bases, J lost 2 bases, and 6 bases stayed unmatched. CDR3 DNA: TGTGCCAGCACTTCAGGCGGGGGGGCCTACGAGCAGTACTTC. As protein: CASTSGGGAYEQYF.

A few counts support this clone. The chain couples TRBV27 to TRBJ2-3; 8 positions match TRBD1. Germline lookup yields CDR1 MNHEY and CDR2 SMNVEV (reference sequence). J gave up 3 bases and V 7 bases, and 9 bases lay outside the gene matches. The CDR3 length is 15 residues. The CDR3 region has the DNA TGTGCCAGCATCCCCGTGGGACAGGCGACAGATACGCAGTATTTT. Protein: CASIPVGQATDTQYF.

This clone was seen only once. The V call is TRBV9, the J call TRBJ1-3; 10 bases are shared with TRBD1. The CDR3 consists of 16 residues. Germline V gene sequence: CDR1 SGDLS, CDR2 YYNGEE. J lost 1 base, V lost 4 bases, and 5 bases had no gene match. CDR3 in DNA: TGTGCCAGCAGCAACCGGGACAGGGGATCTGGAAACACCATATATTTT. Translation: CASSNRDRGSGNTIYF.

The J gene is TRBJ1-1, the V gene TRBV3-1 (or the pseudogene TRBV3-2); 11 positions agree with TRBD1. J was trimmed by 5 bases and V by 5 bases; bases with no gene match: 7. This CDR3 is built from 15 residues. Germline CDR1 reads LGHDT; CDR2 reads YNNKEL (reference sequence). The CDR3 DNA follows: TGTGCCAGCAGCAAATGGGACAGGGGGTTAACTGAAGCTTTCTTT. This sequence encodes CASSKWDRGLTEAFF.

V is TRBV6-6 and J is TRBJ1-1; D is uncertain. The ends were cut back, 6 bases at V and 3 bases at J, with 14 bases in the middle. The CDR3 runs to 14 residues. Per the germline V gene, CDR1 is MNHNY and CDR2 is SVGAGI (reference sequence). The CDR3 DNA sequence: TGTGCCAGCAGCCGGCCTTCCGGAGACACTGAAGCTTTCTTT. Protein: CASSRPSGDTEAFF.

V usage is TRBV25-1 and J usage is TRBJ2-2, with TRBD2 matching 8 bases. V shed 4 bases and J 2 bases; nucleotides not matched to a gene: 9. The CDR3 is 17 amino acids. Germline V lookup: CDR1 MGHDK, CDR2 SYGVNS. For the CDR3, the DNA is TGTGCCAGCAGTGTGTCAGCGGGAGATGGTAACACCGGGGAGCTGTTTTTT. This gives the protein CASSVSAGDGNTGELFF. Filled out from reference TRBV25-1 and TRBJ2-2, the complete variable domain reads EADIYQTPRYLVIGTGKKITLECSQTMGHDKMYWYQQDPGMELHLIHYSYGVNSTEKGDLSSESTVSRIRTEHFPLTLESARPSHTSQYLCASSVSAGDGNTGELFFGEGSRLTVL.

This clone came up a few times. The CDR3 DNA sequence: TGTGCCAGCAGGGCACAGACAGGCCCAAATGAAAAACTGTTTTTT. Amino acids: CASRAQTGPNEKLFF. J is TRBJ1-4 and V is TRBV13, with TRBD1 as a possible D gene (6 bases). The V end was cut by 6 bases, the J end by 5 bases, with 16 bases between. The germline CDR1 and CDR2 sequences are PRHDT and FYEKMQ (reference sequence). CDR3 length: 15 residues.

This clone was picked up one time. The chain links TRBV28 to TRBJ2-4; the match to TRBD1 covers 8 bases. Germline loops: CDR1 MDHEN, CDR2 SYDVKM. The V segment lost 2 bases and the J segment 1 base; nucleotides outside the gene matches: 10. The CDR3 spans 18 residues. CDR3 sequence reads: CASSLLSQGAGAKNIQYF. As DNA, the CDR3 is TGTGCCAGCAGTTTACTTTCGCAGGGGGCAGGGGCCAAAAACATTCAGTACTTC.

In its sample, this clone was seen many times. The chain has TRBV2 and TRBJ2-7; D not certain. V lost 7 bases to trimming and J lost 5 bases, with 15 bases between them. Germline lookup yields CDR1 SNHLY and CDR2 FYNNEI. This CDR3 region has 13 residues. The CDR3 is CASKETDVHEQYF. Written as DNA, the CDR3 is TGTGCCAGCAAGGAGACTGACGTCCACGAGCAGTACTTC.

Concerning this clone: A single base separates this from a much larger clone, so it may be a read error. V usage is TRBV13 and J usage is TRBJ2-3, with 7 positions matching TRBD2. The trim removed 1 base at V and 0 bases at J, leaving 1 base unmatched. The CDR3 is 15 residues long. The germline gives CDR1 PRHDT, CDR2 FYEKMQ (reference sequence). The CDR3 here is CASSLASGSTDTQYF. In nucleotides, the CDR3 is TGTGCCAGCAGCTTAGCTAGCGGTAGCACAGATACGCAGTATTTT.